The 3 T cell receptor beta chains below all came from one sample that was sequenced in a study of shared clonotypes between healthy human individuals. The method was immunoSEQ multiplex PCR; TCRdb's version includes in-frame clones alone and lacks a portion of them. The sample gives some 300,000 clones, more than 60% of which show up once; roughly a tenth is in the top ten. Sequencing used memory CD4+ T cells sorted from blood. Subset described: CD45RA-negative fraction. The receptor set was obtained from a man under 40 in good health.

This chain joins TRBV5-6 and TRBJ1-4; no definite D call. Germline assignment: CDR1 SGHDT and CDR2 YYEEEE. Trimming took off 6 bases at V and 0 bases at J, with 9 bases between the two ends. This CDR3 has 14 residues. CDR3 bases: TGTGCCAGCAACCTCGCGTCAACTAATGAAAAACTGTTTTTT. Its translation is CASNLASTNEKLFF.

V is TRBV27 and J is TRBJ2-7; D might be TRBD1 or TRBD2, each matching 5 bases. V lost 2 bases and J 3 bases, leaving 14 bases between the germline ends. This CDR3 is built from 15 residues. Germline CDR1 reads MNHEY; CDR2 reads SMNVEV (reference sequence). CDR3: CASSLRWGFSYEQYF. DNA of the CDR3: TGTGCCAGCAGTTTAAGGTGGGGGTTTAGCTACGAGCAGTACTTC.

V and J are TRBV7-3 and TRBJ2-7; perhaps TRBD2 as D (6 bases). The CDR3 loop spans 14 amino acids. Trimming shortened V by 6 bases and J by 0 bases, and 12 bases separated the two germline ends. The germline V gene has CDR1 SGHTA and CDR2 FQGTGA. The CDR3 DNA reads TGTGCCAGCAGTTCATCGGGGGACTCCTACGAGCAGTACTTC. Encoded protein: CASSSSGDSYEQYF. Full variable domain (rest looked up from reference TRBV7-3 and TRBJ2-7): GAGVSQTPSNKVTEKGKYVELRCDPISGHTALYWYRQSLGQGPEFLIYFQGTGAADDSGLPNDRFFAVRPEGSVSTLKIQRTERGDSAVYLCASSSSGDSYEQYFGPGTRLTVT.